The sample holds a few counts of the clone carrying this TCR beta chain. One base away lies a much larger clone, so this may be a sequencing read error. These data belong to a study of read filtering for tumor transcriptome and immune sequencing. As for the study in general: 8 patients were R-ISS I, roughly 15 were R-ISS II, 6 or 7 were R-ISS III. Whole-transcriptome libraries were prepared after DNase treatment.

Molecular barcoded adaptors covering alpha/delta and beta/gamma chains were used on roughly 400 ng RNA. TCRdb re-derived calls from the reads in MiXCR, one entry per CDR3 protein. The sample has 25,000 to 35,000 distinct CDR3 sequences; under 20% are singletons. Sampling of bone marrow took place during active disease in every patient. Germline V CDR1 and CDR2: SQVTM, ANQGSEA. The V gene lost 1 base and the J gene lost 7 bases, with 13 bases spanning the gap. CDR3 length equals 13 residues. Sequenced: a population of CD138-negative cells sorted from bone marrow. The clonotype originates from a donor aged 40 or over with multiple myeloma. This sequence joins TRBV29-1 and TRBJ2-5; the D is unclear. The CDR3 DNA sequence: TGCAGCGTTGAAGGCCGTTTTAAAGGGACCCAGTACTTC. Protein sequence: CSVEGRFKGTQYF.